The rows below give T cell receptor beta chains drawn from one sample of a study of human T cells and chemical hapten exposure. MiXCR, run by TCRdb on the RACE reads, gives a single entry per CDR3 protein. The table includes a few hundred thousand distinct CDR3 sequences, about 9% detected once. The sequencing used whole blood, collected in connection with sensitization to the hapten diphenylcyclopropenone (DPC). The receptor set was obtained from a woman between 40 and 50 years old with alopecia areata. Some clones in this sample may be carry-over from other donors' samples. Each CDR3 is given with its conserved first and last residue. The D gene is left open where the match is weak. Only part of the rows carry a size: once, few, many, or a class if the clone is expanded.

>.|once|TRBJ2-3|TRBV7-9
CASSRELDTQYF
TGTGCCAGCAGCCGAGAGCTAGATACGCAGTATTTT
>.|.|TRBJ1-2|TRBV12-3/TRBV12-4
CASSPQQGWSYGYTF
TGTGCCAGCAGTCCCCAACAGGGATGGAGCTATGGCTACACCTTC
>.|few|TRBJ1-5|TRBV29-1
CSVDGGGNQPQHF
TGCAGCGTTGACGGGGGTGGCAATCAGCCCCAGCATTTT
>.|few|TRBJ2-7|TRBV10-3
CAISTTNYEQYF
TGTGCCATCAGCACGACAAACTACGAGCAGTACTTC
>.|many|TRBJ2-5|TRBV20-1
CSARRPGRLQETQYF
TGCAGTGCTAGAAGACCGGGACGCCTCCAAGAGACCCAGTACTTC
>.|.|TRBJ1-3|TRBV20-1
CSASWPSSGNTIYF
TGCAGTGCGAGCTGGCCGAGCTCTGGAAACACCATATATTTT
>TRBD1|.|TRBJ1-2|TRBV28
CASSPGTGTGYGYTF
TGTGCCAGCAGTCCCGGGACAGGGACGGGCTATGGCTACACCTTC
>.|.|TRBJ1-5|TRBV20-1
CSARSLGGQPQHF
TGCAGTGCTAGGTCGCTGGGGGGTCAGCCCCAGCATTTT
>.|few|TRBJ2-3|TRBV18
CASSPAGDFTDTQYF
TGTGCCAGCTCACCAGCAGGGGACTTCACAGATACGCAGTATTTT
>.|many|TRBJ2-1|TRBV6-2/TRBV6-3
CASSLPGARNNEQFF
TGTGCCAGCAGTCTCCCGGGAGCCAGAAACAATGAGCAGTTCTTC
>TRBD1|.|TRBJ1-1|TRBV9
CASSTHTSGGWHTEAFF
TGTGCCAGCAGCACCCACACCTCAGGGGGTTGGCACACTGAAGCTTTCTTT